The entry that follows covers one T cell receptor beta chain sequence. Its matching antigen is unknown. Sequenced by immunoSEQ multiplex PCR; TCRdb stores in-frame clones only, minus some. The sample holds over 1,500 clones; around 80% are singletons and the top ten take roughly a tenth. Every patient experienced relapse after autologous stem cell transplantation, and brentuximab vedotin exposure varied. Negative selection with magnets was how CD8+ T cells were isolated from the thawed PBMCs. This sample was included in a study of PD-1 blockade in classical Hodgkin lymphoma. The CDR3 loop spans 15 amino acids. Germline CDR1 MNHEY, CDR2 SVGAGI. With 4 bases clipped from V and 1 base from J, the junction kept 6 bases outside the gene matches. Findings and caveats of the study: Reported baseline diversity: healthy donors highest, relapsed/refractory patients lowest.

This receptor was obtained from a human donor with classical Hodgkin lymphoma. The sample here was CD8+ T cells from blood, taken at baseline. V gene TRBV6-5 combines with J gene TRBJ1-1; 7 bases line up with TRBD1. This chain's CDR3 is CASSLTGSGNTEAFF. Here the CDR3 DNA reads TGTGCCAGCAGTTTGACAGGGAGCGGGAACACTGAAGCTTTCTTT.